A selection of T cell receptor beta chains follows, all from one sample in a study of regulatory T cells in long-lasting Graves disease. TCRdb re-called the multiplex PCR reads through MiXCR, storing one row per CDR3 protein. The repertoire holds about 530,000 distinct CDR3 sequences, with around 16% as singletons. These sequences were also reported in another study, on T cells in Graves' hyperthyroidism and ophthalmopathy.

Sequencing used peripheral blood mononuclear cells (PBMCs), obtained at new diagnosis, from a patient treated with antithyroid drugs. The receptors here all came from a woman aged 35-65 years with Graves disease. CDR3s include the opening cysteine and the closing phenylalanine or tryptophan. A D gene is named only where the DNA matches it firmly. Only some rows state a clone size, as once, few, many or a class for expanded clones.

v_call	clone_size	j_call	d_call	cdr3_aa	cdr3_nt
TRBV20-1	.	TRBJ1-3	.	CSARRTGLSSRNTIYF	TGCAGTGCTAGGAGGACGGGGCTTTCCTCTCGAAACACCATATATTTT
TRBV30	many	TRBJ1-1	.	CAWSVTGTEAFF	TGTGCCTGGAGTGTAACCGGGACTGAAGCTTTCTTT
TRBV3-1	.	TRBJ2-2	.	CASQLRGTGELFF	TGTGCCAGCCAATTAAGGGGGACCGGGGAGCTGTTTTTT
TRBV6-5	many	TRBJ2-1	TRBD2	CASSYDSGGAYRLEQFF	TGTGCCAGCAGTTACGATAGCGGGGGGGCATATCGTCTTGAGCAGTTCTTC
TRBV10-2	.	TRBJ1-5	.	CASGRGSGQPQHF	TGCGCCAGCGGACGGGGGTCGGGGCAGCCCCAGCATTTT
TRBV2	many	TRBJ2-3	TRBD1	CASSLGQGASSTDTQYF	TGTGCCAGCAGTCTGGGACAGGGCGCCTCTAGCACAGATACGCAGTATTTT
TRBV29-1	few	TRBJ1-2	.	CSVEQGGYGYTF	TGCAGCGTTGAACAAGGGGGCTATGGCTACACCTTC
TRBV5-1	few	TRBJ2-5	.	CASRTAETQYF	TGCGCCAGCAGGACTGCGGAGACCCAGTACTTC
TRBV2	many	TRBJ1-6	TRBD1	CASRDTTGIANSPLHF	TGTGCCAGCAGGGATACGACAGGGATCGCGAATTCACCCCTCCACTTT
TRBV12-3/TRBV12-4	few	TRBJ1-3	.	CASNPRTSGNTIYF	TGTGCCAGCAATCCGCGGACGTCTGGAAACACCATATATTTT
TRBV7-8	.	TRBJ2-2	.	CASSLGPRAARELFF	TGTGCCAGCAGCTTAGGCCCCCGGGCAGCCCGGGAGCTGTTTTTT
TRBV20-1	.	TRBJ2-1	TRBD2	CSARPGTSGGHSYNEQFF	TGCAGTGCTAGACCCGGGACTAGCGGGGGGCACTCCTACAATGAGCAGTTCTTC
TRBV20-1	few	TRBJ2-1	.	CARGFSNNEQFF	TGCGCGAGGGGTTTTTCGAACAATGAGCAGTTCTTC
TRBV15	.	TRBJ2-7	.	CATQWDISYEQYF	TGTGCCACCCAATGGGACATTTCCTACGAGCAGTACTTC
TRBV11-2	many	TRBJ2-3	.	CASTRTDTQYF	TGTGCCAGCACCCGCACAGATACGCAGTATTTT
TRBV28	many	TRBJ1-5	.	CASRIPSVPVQHF	TGTGCCAGCAGAATCCCCAGCGTCCCGGTCCAGCATTTT
TRBV12-3/TRBV12-4	many	TRBJ1-1	.	CASSFGDRGWGTEAFF	TGTGCCAGCAGTTTTGGTGACCGGGGATGGGGCACTGAAGCTTTCTTT
TRBV4-2	.	TRBJ2-2	.	CASSQPATGELFF	TGTGCCAGCAGCCAACCTGCAACCGGGGAGCTGTTTTTT
TRBV20-1	.	TRBJ1-2	.	CSAPSLLQGVGNYGYTF	TGCAGTGCCCCCTCCTTACTTCAGGGCGTGGGAAACTATGGCTACACCTTC
TRBV2	many	TRBJ1-1	.	CASNPRVQNTEAFF	TGTGCCAGCAATCCCCGGGTTCAGAACACTGAAGCTTTCTTT
TRBV12-3/TRBV12-4	many	TRBJ2-1	TRBD1	CASSFPAGGSNEQFF	TGTGCCAGCAGTTTTCCGGCAGGGGGTAGCAATGAGCAGTTCTTC
TRBV3-1	few	TRBJ2-7	TRBD2	CASSQFWTSGGRGEQYF	TGTGCCAGCAGCCAATTTTGGACTAGCGGGGGACGCGGCGAGCAGTACTTC
TRBV12-3/TRBV12-4	many	TRBJ1-1	TRBD1	CASSFGRGYTEAFF	TGTGCCAGCAGTTTCGGCAGGGGGTACACTGAAGCTTTCTTT